This T cell receptor (beta chain) was identified in a study of CD8 T cells in ankylosing spondylitis. Overall study results and limits: Several of the motif variants were reported before in synovial fluid and blood from reactive arthritis.

Germline lookup yields CDR1 DFQATT and CDR2 SNEGSKA (reference sequence). This CDR3 region has 17 residues. Trimming took 3 bases from V and 6 from J; bases not matched to a gene: 15. This clonotype was found a few times. Its cognate antigen is unknown. TCRdb reprocessed the 5' RACE reads with MiXCR, giving one entry per CDR3 protein. The repertoire has roughly 200,000 distinct CDR3 sequences, 20% to 30% of them found once; the top ten carry 6.6%. The sequencing input was blood, either unsorted or a sorted T cell fraction (not recorded which). The rearrangement uses TRBV20-1 and TRBJ2-1; 9 bases fit TRBD2. This TCR was recovered from a male donor with ankylosing spondylitis or in good health (not recorded which). CDR3 protein: CSARDGGREGRPNEQFF. CDR3 DNA: TGCAGTGCTAGGGATGGCGGGCGGGAGGGCCGCCCCAATGAGCAGTTCTTC.